The T cell receptor beta chain under discussion was sequenced for a study of blood T cell repertoires in COVID-19. Study-wide context: PBMCs, B-cell-depleted T cells, or T cells were the source of the cDNA or gDNA that made up the material.

The assay was immunoSEQ multiplex PCR, and TCRdb's table has in-frame clones only and misses some. The sample yields 500,000 to 600,000 clones, less than 90% seen once. Losses at the gene ends were 5 bases for V and 2 bases for J; bases not matched to a gene: 9. This CDR3 comprises 16 residues. Germline CDR1 KGHSH, CDR2 LQKENI. This clone was seen more than once but under ten times. This clonotype was sampled from a woman between 45 and 65 years old with COVID-19, enrolled during active disease. The specimen sequenced was peripheral blood. The chain employs TRBV18 and TRBJ2-3, with 8 bases identical to TRBD1. The CDR3: CASSNEGTGSTDTQYF. The CDR3 region has the DNA TGTGCCAGCTCAAACGAGGGGACAGGTTCCACAGATACGCAGTATTTT.